A selection of T cell receptor beta chains follows, all from one sample in a study of cytomegalovirus exposure and HLA in healthy donors. Measured with immunoSEQ multiplex PCR; TCRdb has only the in-frame clones, and not every one. This sample has roughly 99,000 clones, with over 65% found just once. The source material was PBMCs. The receptors originated from a woman in her forties in good health and CMV-seropositive. Each CDR3 is given with its conserved first and last residue. The D gene is left open where the match is weak. Rows may omit the clone size; those that give it use once, few, many or a size class.

TRBV6-5	once	TRBJ1-6	NA	TGTGCCAGCAAGTTAATCAGGGCGAATTCACCCCTCCACTTT	CASKLIRANSPLHF
TRBV20-1	NA	TRBJ1-1	NA	TGCAGTGCTAGGTCACGGACTGAAGCTTTCTTT	CSARSRTEAFF
TRBV6-6	NA	TRBJ2-3	NA	TGTGCCAGCACCCCGGGACTGAGCACAGATACGCAGTATTTT	CASTPGLSTDTQYF
TRBV7-2	few	TRBJ1-1	TRBD1	TGTGCCAGCAGCTTAAGACAGGGACTGTTGACTGAAGCTTTCTTT	CASSLRQGLLTEAFF
TRBV7-9	NA	TRBJ2-5	TRBD1	TGTGCCAGCAGCCCCCTTGGGACAGGGGAAGAGACCCAGTACTTC	CASSPLGTGEETQYF
TRBV27	NA	TRBJ1-1	TRBD1	TGTGCCAGCAGTTTAAAACCGGGACAGGGGGTTCAAGCTTTCTTT	CASSLKPGQGVQAFF
TRBV19	NA	TRBJ2-3	TRBD1	TGTGCCAGCCGAGGGGGCTTAGATACGCAGTATTTT	CASRGGLDTQYF
TRBV5-1	NA	TRBJ1-4	TRBD1	TGCGCCAGCAGCGCCGGGACAGGGGGCTTTGAAAAACTGTTTTTT	CASSAGTGGFEKLFF
TRBV19	few	TRBJ2-5	TRBD2	TGTGCCAGTAGTTCTACGGGACTAAGCCAAGAGACCCAGTACTTC	CASSSTGLSQETQYF
TRBV9	few	TRBJ2-3	NA	TGTGCCAGCAGCGTAGGGCGGGGTAGCACAGATACGCAGTATTTT	CASSVGRGSTDTQYF
TRBV30	NA	TRBJ2-1	NA	TGTGCCTGGAGTGTAACGGGCAATGAGCAGTTCTTC	CAWSVTGNEQFF
TRBV5-1	NA	TRBJ2-5	TRBD2	TGCGCCAGCAGCCCGACGGGGGCCCGGGGGGGAGAGACCCAGTACTTC	CASSPTGARGGETQYF
TRBV19	NA	TRBJ1-1	NA	TGTGCCAGTAAAGCCCAGGACAGACGGACTGAAGCTTTCTTT	CASKAQDRRTEAFF
TRBV4-3	NA	TRBJ2-7	TRBD2	TGCGCCAGCAGCCAAGCCCTAGCGGGGGGCTCCTACGAGCAGTACTTC	CASSQALAGGSYEQYF
TRBV6-4	NA	TRBJ2-1	TRBD1	TGTGCCAGCAGTGGGGGACAGGGTGGCTACAATGAGCAGTTCTTC	CASSGGQGGYNEQFF
TRBV4-2	NA	TRBJ1-2	TRBD1	TGTGCCAGCAGCCAAGATGATTCAGGGGGCCGGCTCTATGGCTACACCTTC	CASSQDDSGGRLYGYTF
TRBV4-1	NA	TRBJ2-7	TRBD2	TGCGCCAGCAGCTCCCTGGCGGGGGGAACCTACGAGCAGTACTTC	CASSSLAGGTYEQYF
TRBV5-1	NA	TRBJ1-4	TRBD1	TGCGCCAGCAGCCGAGCCCAGGGGGGCAGGGGTGAAAAACTGTTTTTT	CASSRAQGGRGEKLFF
TRBV5-4	NA	TRBJ2-2	NA	TGTGCCAGCAGCCAAGGAGGACGGGCGAACACCGGGGAGCTGTTTTTT	CASSQGGRANTGELFF
TRBV9	NA	TRBJ2-5	NA	TGTGCCAGCAGCGTAGCGGCAGGCCACCAAGAGACCCAGTACTTC	CASSVAAGHQETQYF
TRBV6-5	NA	TRBJ1-1	NA	TGTGCCAGCAGTTATTACTTTCATTCGAACACTGAAGCTTTCTTT	CASSYYFHSNTEAFF
TRBV7-2	NA	TRBJ1-2	NA	TGTGCCAGCAGTCTCGAATTAGTGGGGGCACGGGGCTACACCTTC	CASSLELVGARGYTF
TRBV19	NA	TRBJ1-6	NA	TGTGCCAGTAGATCTACAGGGACCTCCTCCTATAATTCACCCCTCCACTTT	CASRSTGTSSYNSPLHF
TRBV4-2	NA	TRBJ2-2	NA	TGTGCCAGCAGCCAAGAGGTCAGGGGTGCCGGGGAGCTGTTTTTT	CASSQEVRGAGELFF
TRBV30	NA	TRBJ1-4	TRBD1	TGTGCCTGGAGTGTGGGACAGGGGGGGGAAAAACTGTTTTTT	CAWSVGQGGEKLFF
TRBV7-8	NA	TRBJ2-1	TRBD1	TGTGCCAGCAGCAAACAGGGGCCCCTAGAGAATGAGCAGTTCTTC	CASSKQGPLENEQFF
TRBV6-1	once	TRBJ2-1	TRBD2	TGTGCCAGCAGTGGTTGGCGGGGGGCTCAAACTAGCTCCTACAATGAGCAGTTCTTC	CASSGWRGAQTSSYNEQFF
TRBV6-1	NA	TRBJ1-6	NA	TGTGCCAGCAGTGAAGGTCAGGGGCGCTCCTATAATTCACCCCTCCACTTT	CASSEGQGRSYNSPLHF
TRBV7-9	few	TRBJ1-6	TRBD1	TGTGCCAGCAGCCAACGACAGGGTATGAATTCACCCCTCCACTTT	CASSQRQGMNSPLHF
TRBV5-1	NA	TRBJ2-1	TRBD2	TGCGCCAGCAGCTTGGCCCCGGGGGGAGGGAGCTACAATGAGCAGTTCTTC	CASSLAPGGGSYNEQFF
TRBV10-3	NA	TRBJ2-1	NA	TGTGCCATCAGCCCGGGAGCGGGCGATGAGCAGTTCTTC	CAISPGAGDEQFF
TRBV5-6	NA	TRBJ1-2	NA	TGTGCCAGCAGCAGAGGCACCTTCGGTGGCTACACCTTC	CASSRGTFGGYTF
TRBV7-9	NA	TRBJ2-5	NA	TGTGCCAGCAGCCTGGCCTCTTACCGGGGGACCCAGTACTTC	CASSLASYRGTQYF
TRBV5-4	NA	TRBJ1-2	TRBD1	TGTGCCAGCAGCTTGGACAACAGGGGGCTGGGCTACACCTTC	CASSLDNRGLGYTF
TRBV30	NA	TRBJ1-5	NA	TGTGCCTGGAGTGGAGGAGGGGCTCAGCCCCAGCATTTT	CAWSGGGAQPQHF
TRBV11-2	NA	TRBJ2-1	TRBD2	TGTGCCGGTAGCGGGGGGGTTGATGAGCAGTTCTTC	CAGSGGVDEQFF
TRBV5-1	few	TRBJ2-5	NA	TGCGCCAGCAGCAGCTTTCTAGGAGAGACCCAGTACTTC	CASSSFLGETQYF
TRBV29-1	NA	TRBJ1-5	NA	TGCAGCGCTCGGGACAACAATCAGCCCCAGCATTTT	CSARDNNQPQHF
TRBV6-1	NA	TRBJ2-1	TRBD2	TGTGCCAGCATTTTAACTAGCGGGGGGTTCAATGAACAGTTCTTC	CASILTSGGFNEQFF
TRBV25-1	few	TRBJ2-2	TRBD1	TGTGCCAGCAACGGACAGGAAAACACCGGGGAGCTGTTTTTT	CASNGQENTGELFF
TRBV15	NA	TRBJ1-2	NA	TGTGCCACCAGCAGGATCCAGGGGACGGGCTACACCTTC	CATSRIQGTGYTF
TRBV29-1	NA	TRBJ2-5	TRBD2	TGCAGCGTGGCCTCGCTAGCGGGGCTGCAAGAGACCCAGTACTTC	CSVASLAGLQETQYF
TRBV2	NA	TRBJ2-7	NA	TGTGCCAGTTGGGGAGGAGGACACGACTACGAGCAGTACTTC	CASWGGGHDYEQYF
TRBV5-6	NA	TRBJ1-2	NA	TGTGCCAGCAGCTTGGGACAGACAGCTAACTATGGCTACACCTTC	CASSLGQTANYGYTF
TRBV5-4	NA	TRBJ2-3	TRBD1	TGTGCCGGTCGATCACAGGGGAACACAGATACGCAGTATTTT	CAGRSQGNTDTQYF
TRBV5-4	NA	TRBJ1-4	NA	TGTGCCAGCAGCCGGCAGGGGACCCGTGGGGAAAAACTGTTTTTT	CASSRQGTRGEKLFF
TRBV5-1	NA	TRBJ1-1	TRBD1	TGCGCCAGCAGCAAGGACCCGGCAGGGGGGGCTTTCTTT	CASSKDPAGGAFF